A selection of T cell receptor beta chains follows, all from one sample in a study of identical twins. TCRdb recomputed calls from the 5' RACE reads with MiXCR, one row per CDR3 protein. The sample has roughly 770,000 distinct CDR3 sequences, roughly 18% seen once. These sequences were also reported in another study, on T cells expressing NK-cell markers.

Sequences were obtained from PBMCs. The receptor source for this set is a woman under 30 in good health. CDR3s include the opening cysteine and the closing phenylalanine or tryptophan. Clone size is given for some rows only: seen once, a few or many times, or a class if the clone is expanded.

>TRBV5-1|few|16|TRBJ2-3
CASSRSGGASTDTQYF
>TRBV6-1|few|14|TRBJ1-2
CASRLETRNYGYTF
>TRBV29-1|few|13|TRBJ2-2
CSAGAKGTGELFF
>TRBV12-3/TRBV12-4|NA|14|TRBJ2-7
CASNFIGGNDEQYF
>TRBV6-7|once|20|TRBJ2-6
CASSYTAKRPRETGANVLTF
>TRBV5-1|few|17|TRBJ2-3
CASSPEGGSATTDTQYF
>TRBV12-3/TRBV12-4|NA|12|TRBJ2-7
CASSRIGWEQYF
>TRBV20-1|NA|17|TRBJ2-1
CSASSDGTRRPYNEQFF
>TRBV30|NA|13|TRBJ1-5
CAWSVIGDQPQHF
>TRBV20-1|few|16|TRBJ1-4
CSASLLRPGDNEKLFF
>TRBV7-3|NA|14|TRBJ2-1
CASSQRGTEGEQFF
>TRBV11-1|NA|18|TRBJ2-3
CASSFGTSGPPGTDTQYF
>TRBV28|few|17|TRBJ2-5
CASSSPGTSGPNGVQYF
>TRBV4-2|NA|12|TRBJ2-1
CASSRTKRRQFF
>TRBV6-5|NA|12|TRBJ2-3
CASGRQGTTQYF
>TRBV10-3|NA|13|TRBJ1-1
CAIKAGLDTEAFF
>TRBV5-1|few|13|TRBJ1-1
CATSQGSNTEAFF
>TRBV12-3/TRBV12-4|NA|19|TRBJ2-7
CTSSLVRWTSGGLSYEQYF
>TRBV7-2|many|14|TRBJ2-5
CASNAGQGQETQYF
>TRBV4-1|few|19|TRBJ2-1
CASSQERPSGGFSTNEQFF
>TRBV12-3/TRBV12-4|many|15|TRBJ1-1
CASSNVGQGPTEAFF
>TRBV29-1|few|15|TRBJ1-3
CSVEDGRVSGNTIYF
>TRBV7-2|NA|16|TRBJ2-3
CASSLLAGISTDTQYF
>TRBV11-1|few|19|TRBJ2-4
CASSLAHVSGDLAKNIQYF
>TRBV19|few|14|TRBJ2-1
CASKGDWGFVEQFF
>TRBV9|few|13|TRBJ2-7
CASSVQGRGEQYF
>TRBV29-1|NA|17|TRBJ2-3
CSVEVLLGVTSTDTQYF
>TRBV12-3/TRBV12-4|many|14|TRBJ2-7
CASSVAGGGYEQYF
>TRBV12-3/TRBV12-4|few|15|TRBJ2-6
CASRETGSGANVLTF
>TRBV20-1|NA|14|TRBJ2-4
CSATTGTTKNIQYF
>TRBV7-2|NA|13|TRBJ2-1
CASTVSSYNEQFF
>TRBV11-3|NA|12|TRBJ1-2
CASSSLGYGYTF
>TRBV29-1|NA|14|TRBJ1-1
CSVVGRATNTEAFF
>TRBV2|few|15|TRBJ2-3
CASTFIAGVADTQYF
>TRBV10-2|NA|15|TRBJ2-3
CASVPGQGGTDTQYF
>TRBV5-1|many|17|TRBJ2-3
CASSLAAIWGSTDTQYF
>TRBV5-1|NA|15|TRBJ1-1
CASSLMPGTNTEAFF
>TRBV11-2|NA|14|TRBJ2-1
CASSLGDLYNEQFF
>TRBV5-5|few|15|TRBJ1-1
CASSLVTTGHTEAFF
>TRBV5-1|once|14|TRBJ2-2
CASSLTGLSGELFF
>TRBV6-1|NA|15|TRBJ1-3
CASSATGTSGNTIYF